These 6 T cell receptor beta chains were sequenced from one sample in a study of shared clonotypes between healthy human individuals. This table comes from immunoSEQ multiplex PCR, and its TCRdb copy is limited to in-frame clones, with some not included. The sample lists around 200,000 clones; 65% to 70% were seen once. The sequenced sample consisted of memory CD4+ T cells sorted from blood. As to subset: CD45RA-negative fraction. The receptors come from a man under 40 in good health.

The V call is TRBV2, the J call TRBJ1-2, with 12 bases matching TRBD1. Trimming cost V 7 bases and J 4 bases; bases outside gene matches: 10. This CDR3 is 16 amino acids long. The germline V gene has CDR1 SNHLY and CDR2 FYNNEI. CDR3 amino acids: CASKPGQGARGYGYTF. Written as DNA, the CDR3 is TGTGCCAGCAAGCCGGGACAGGGGGCGCGGGGCTATGGCTACACCTTC.

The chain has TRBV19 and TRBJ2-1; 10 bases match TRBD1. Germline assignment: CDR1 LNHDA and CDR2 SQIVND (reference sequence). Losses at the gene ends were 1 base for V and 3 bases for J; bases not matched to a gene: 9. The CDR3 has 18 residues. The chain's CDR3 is CASSIGWFGTGDYNEQFF. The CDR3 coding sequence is TGTGCCAGTAGTATAGGGTGGTTTGGGACAGGGGACTACAATGAGCAGTTCTTC.

CDR3 residues: CASRGDSTNYGYTF. The CDR3 bases are TGTGCCAGCAGGGGGGACAGCACCAACTATGGCTACACCTTC. The chain has TRBV2 and TRBJ1-2; 7 bases are a match to TRBD1. Germline CDR1 and CDR2: SNHLY and FYNNEI. There are 14 residues in the CDR3. V trimming: 6 bases; J trimming: 2 bases; junction bases outside the gene matches: 6.

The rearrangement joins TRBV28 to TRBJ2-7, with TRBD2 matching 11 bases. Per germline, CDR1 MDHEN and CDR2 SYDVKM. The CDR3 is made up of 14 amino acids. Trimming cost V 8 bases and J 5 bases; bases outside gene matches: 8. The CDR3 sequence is CASLAGGPFHEQYF. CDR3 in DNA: TGTGCCAGCTTAGCGGGAGGGCCTTTCCACGAGCAGTACTTC.

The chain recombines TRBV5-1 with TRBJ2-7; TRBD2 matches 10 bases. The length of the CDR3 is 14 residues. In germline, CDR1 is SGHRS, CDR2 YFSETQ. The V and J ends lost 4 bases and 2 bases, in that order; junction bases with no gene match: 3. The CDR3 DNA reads TGCGCCAGCAGCACTAGCGGGGCGACCTACGAGCAGTACTTC. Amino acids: CASSTSGATYEQYF.

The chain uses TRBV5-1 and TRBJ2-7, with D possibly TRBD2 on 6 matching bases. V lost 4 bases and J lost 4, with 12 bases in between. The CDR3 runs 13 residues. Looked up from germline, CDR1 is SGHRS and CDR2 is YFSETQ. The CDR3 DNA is TGCGCCAGCAGCCCGACTAGTAATTACGAGCAGTACTTC. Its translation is CASSPTSNYEQYF.